The 32 T cell receptor beta chains presented below share a single source sample, sequenced in a study of control samples from healthy donors and cancer patients. The assay was immunoSEQ multiplex PCR, and TCRdb's table has in-frame clones only and misses some. The top ten clones hold over 1.1% of a sample with about 180,000 clones, 90% of them seen once. The sequenced sample consisted of blood. These receptors originate from a woman in her fifties or sixties in good health.

The chain combines TRBV20-1 with TRBJ2-7; TRBD2 aligns across 7 bases. CDR1 and CDR2 (germline): DFQATT, SNEGSKA (reference sequence). This CDR3 spans 11 amino acids. With 5 bases clipped from V and 9 bases from J, the junction kept 7 bases outside the gene matches. CDR3 amino acids: CSAPSTSWQYF. The DNA of the CDR3 is TGCAGTGCTCCCTCGACTAGCTGGCAGTACTTC.

The V call is TRBV28, the J call TRBJ2-1; D may be TRBD2 (7 bases). CDR3 length: 18 amino acids. Germline V gene data show CDR1 as MDHEN and CDR2 as SYDVKM. V was cut by 7 bases and J by 4 bases, with 26 bases left in between. This chain's CDR3 is CASNREGVDTMLYNEQFF. The CDR3 DNA reads TGTGCCAGCAATAGGGAGGGGGTAGACACGATGCTTTACAATGAGCAGTTCTTC.

The genes are TRBV7-2 and TRBJ2-7; no clear D gene. Germline assignment: CDR1 SGHTA and CDR2 FQGNSA. The CDR3 has 11 amino acids. V was clipped by 0 bases and J by 9 bases, with 6 bases between them. The CDR3 DNA reads TGTGCCAGCAGCTTAGCATCGCGGCAGTACTTC. Its translation: CASSLASRQYF.

This sequence joins TRBV19 and TRBJ2-5, with TRBD2 identical over 9 bases. The CDR3 has 13 residues. The trim removed 4 bases at V and 5 bases at J, leaving 2 bases unmatched. Germline CDR1 is LNHDA and CDR2 is SQIVND (reference sequence). The CDR3 region has the DNA TGTGCCAGTAGTACCCTAGCGGGGGAGACCCAGTACTTC. Amino acid sequence: CASSTLAGETQYF.

The chain uses TRBV19 and TRBJ2-4; 8 bases match TRBD1. CDR3 length: 13 residues. The J segment lost 6 bases and the V segment lost 8 bases, leaving 6 bases of the junction unmatched. Germline V lookup: CDR1 LNHDA, CDR2 SQIVND (reference sequence). CDR3 region: CASSQGARNIQYF. CDR3 nucleotides: TGTGCCAGTTCGCAGGGGGCGCGAAACATTCAGTACTTC.

This rearrangement joins TRBV6-2 or TRBV6-3 to TRBJ1-6, with D possibly matching TRBD1 (5 bases). Germline V CDR1 and CDR2: MNHEY, SVGEGT. Trimming stripped 5 bases from V and 3 bases from J, with 14 bases between. The length of the CDR3 is 16 residues. This CDR3 is CASSRDSGVYNSPLHF. The DNA of the CDR3 is TGTGCCAGCAGTCGGGACTCAGGTGTCTATAATTCACCCCTCCACTTT.

This chain connects TRBV7-9 to TRBJ1-3, with unresolved D. The CDR3 is made up of 15 amino acids. Germline CDR1 is SEHNR and CDR2 is FQNEAQ (reference sequence). V was cut by 3 bases and J by 0 bases, with 9 bases left in between. CDR3 nucleotides: TGTGCCAGCAGCTTCGGCCCCAGCTCTGGAAACACCATATATTTT. Translating it yields CASSFGPSSGNTIYF.

The rearrangement joins TRBV6-5 to TRBJ2-7; TRBD1 aligns across 8 bases. The J segment lost 3 bases and the V segment lost 7 bases, leaving 11 bases of the junction unmatched. The CDR3 runs 15 residues. Germline V gives CDR1 MNHEY, CDR2 SVGAGI. In nucleotides, the CDR3 is TGTGCCAGCACCACAAAGAGGACAGGGAGCTACGAGCAGTACTTC. This codes for CASTTKRTGSYEQYF.

This clone showed up just once. The rearrangement joins TRBV27 to TRBJ1-3; tentatively, D is TRBD1 (6 bases). CDR3 length equals 16 residues. V lost 11 bases to trimming and J lost 0 bases, with 20 bases between them. The germline V gene encodes CDR1 MNHEY and CDR2 SMNVEV (reference sequence). Written as DNA, the CDR3 is TGTGCCCCAGAAGGGGGGTACCTCTCCTCTGGAAACACCATATATTTT. Translating gives CAPEGGYLSSGNTIYF.

The chain has TRBV29-1 and TRBJ2-1, with 9 bases identical to TRBD2. Germline assignment: CDR1 SQVTM and CDR2 ANQGSEA. The CDR3 runs 13 residues. V was clipped by 7 bases and J by 4 bases; unmatched bases: 5. CDR3 nucleotide sequence: TGCAGCGCCTTGACTAGCGGATACAATGAGCAGTTCTTC. Translated: CSALTSGYNEQFF.

The rearrangement joins TRBV4-1 to TRBJ2-1; TRBD2 agrees at 8 bases. CDR1 and CDR2 from the germline V gene are MGHRA and YSYEKL. After removal of 6 bases from V and 5 bases from J, the junction contained 12 bases not matched to a gene. The CDR3 length is 16 residues. CDR3 in amino acids: CASSRNPAGVNNEQFF. CDR3 DNA sequence: TGCGCCAGCAGTCGTAACCCAGCGGGAGTAAACAATGAGCAGTTCTTC.

The chain links TRBV9 to TRBJ2-3, with 9 bases that match TRBD2. Trimming at V came to 0 bases and at J to 4 bases, leaving 6 bases not matched to a gene. Per the germline V gene, CDR1 is SGDLS and CDR2 is YYNGEE. This CDR3 is built from 16 residues. In DNA form, the CDR3 reads TGTGCCAGCAGCGTAGGGGTAGCGGGAGCCGCAGATACGCAGTATTTT. This encodes CASSVGVAGAADTQYF.

This clone turned up a few times. The chain combines TRBV6-6 with TRBJ2-3; D unresolved. Germline V gives CDR1 MNHNY, CDR2 SVGAGI (reference sequence). V was trimmed by 9 bases and J by 0 bases, leaving 13 bases between them. The CDR3 covers 14 residues. The CDR3 region is CASAERVSTDTQYF. The CDR3 bases are TGTGCCAGTGCCGAGCGCGTGAGCACAGATACGCAGTATTTT.

This chain uses TRBV29-1 with TRBJ1-4; D call uncertain. The germline V gene has CDR1 SQVTM and CDR2 ANQGSEA. The CDR3 totals 14 residues. The V end was cut by 5 bases, the J end by 7 bases, with 17 bases between. The CDR3 is CSVNYPGAGEKLFF. CDR3 nucleotide sequence: TGCAGCGTTAATTACCCCGGAGCGGGTGAAAAACTGTTTTTT.

The chain recombines TRBV27 with TRBJ1-3, with D perhaps TRBD1 (5 bases). V was trimmed by 2 bases and J by 0 bases, leaving 14 bases between them. CDR1 is MNHEY, CDR2 SMNVEV, per germline (reference sequence). The CDR3 consists of 17 residues. The CDR3: CASSLNGGISSGNTIYF. The CDR3 DNA reads TGTGCCAGCAGTTTAAACGGGGGAATTAGCTCTGGAAACACCATATATTTT.

The V call is TRBV6-5, the J call TRBJ1-3, with D hard to call. CDR3 length: 13 amino acids. Germline values: CDR1 MNHEY, CDR2 SVGAGI. The V and J ends lost 6 bases and 7 bases respectively, with 13 bases between them. CDR3 sequence: CASSRPSLNTIYF. CDR3 sequence (DNA): TGTGCCAGCAGCCGCCCTTCCCTGAACACCATATATTTT.

This clone was observed once. This chain connects TRBV5-3 to TRBJ2-7, with 10 bases lining up with TRBD1. TRBV5-3 is treated as an ORF (open reading frame) with a function not yet certain. The CDR3 totals 16 residues. The ends lost 4 bases at V and 2 bases at J; junction bases unmatched: 9. The CDR3 DNA reads TGTGCCAGAAGCCCGAGGGACAGGGGATACACCTACGAGCAGTACTTC. Translating gives CARSPRDRGYTYEQYF.

Only one count was recorded for this clone. This chain connects TRBV7-9 to TRBJ2-2, with D unresolved. This CDR3 is built from 13 residues. The V and J ends lost 5 bases and 4 bases respectively, with 8 bases between them. Germline V gene lookup returns CDR1 SEHNR and CDR2 FQNEAQ (reference sequence). In DNA, the CDR3 is TGTGCCAGCAGCGCTTCAGGCACCGGGGAGCTGTTTTTT. Its protein is CASSASGTGELFF.

This clone was picked up one time. The chain combines TRBV5-6 with TRBJ2-7; weak D call: TRBD1 (6 bases). The germline gives CDR1 SGHDT, CDR2 YYEEEE. This CDR3 has 14 amino acids. The ends were cut back, 4 bases at V and 3 bases at J, with 14 bases in the middle. The CDR3: CASSRRTGYYEQYF. The DNA for the CDR3 is TGTGCCAGCAGCCGAAGAACAGGGTACTACGAGCAGTACTTC.

With regard to this clone: Other DNA sequences in this specimen translate into the identical CDR3. V gene TRBV5-1 combines with J gene TRBJ1-2, with a tentative D call TRBD1 (6 bases). Germline V gives CDR1 SGHRS, CDR2 YFSETQ. Trimming removed 3 bases from V and 4 bases from J, with 7 bases in between. The CDR3 has 12 amino acids. This CDR3 is CASSSDSYGYTF. DNA for the CDR3: TGCGCCAGCAGCTCGGACAGCTATGGCTACACCTTC.

The chain links TRBV6-6 to TRBJ1-6; 11 positions match TRBD1. CDR1 is MNHNY and CDR2 is SVGAGI in the germline V gene (reference sequence). Germline trimming cut 5 bases from V and 10 bases from J; bases unmatched to any gene: 7. The CDR3 has 15 residues. The CDR3 DNA is TGTGCCAGCAGTGGCGGGACAGGGGGGGTATCACCCCTCCACTTT. It encodes CASSGGTGGVSPLHF.

The rearrangement links TRBV27 to TRBJ1-2; possible D gene TRBD1, 6 bases. The length of the CDR3 is 14 residues. The germline V gene encodes CDR1 MNHEY and CDR2 SMNVEV (reference sequence). V gave up 5 bases and J gave up 6 bases, with 16 bases separating them. The CDR3, as DNA: TGTGCCAGCAGTAAACAGGGTTGGGGTAATGGCTACACCTTC. Protein product: CASSKQGWGNGYTF.

This chain links TRBV5-1 with TRBJ2-7, with TRBD1 matching over 8 bases. Germline-derived CDR1 and CDR2 are SGHRS and YFSETQ. The CDR3 runs 14 residues. The V segment lost 0 bases and the J segment 3 bases; nucleotides outside the gene matches: 2. In DNA form, the CDR3 reads TGCGCCAGCAGCTTGGCAGGGGGCGGCTACGAGCAGTACTTC. Protein product: CASSLAGGGYEQYF.

This clone was picked up a small number of times. J is TRBJ2-7 and V is TRBV4-1; D uncertain. The germline CDR1 and CDR2 sequences are MGHRA and YSYEKL. V lost 0 bases, J lost 2 bases, and 14 bases lay in between. There are 16 residues in the CDR3. DNA for the CDR3: TGCGCCAGCAGCCAAGATCGGTGGGCACGGGCCTACGAGCAGTACTTC. It is translated as CASSQDRWARAYEQYF.

V usage is TRBV19 and J usage is TRBJ1-2; the D is unclear. V was pared by 3 bases and J by 6 bases, with 14 bases between. Germline V gene data show CDR1 as LNHDA and CDR2 as SQIVND (reference sequence). The length of the CDR3 is 14 residues. CDR3 nucleotide sequence: TGTGCCAGTAGTATCCCGGCCCGAGGTAATGGCTACACCTTC. Residues: CASSIPARGNGYTF.

This clone was seen only once. This chain uses TRBV28 with TRBJ1-2; D might be TRBD1 (5 bases). V was clipped by 6 bases and J by 8 bases, with 19 bases between them. CDR1 is MDHEN, CDR2 SYDVKM, per germline. The CDR3 spans 14 residues. CDR3 protein: CASRLPPRAEGYTF. In DNA form, the CDR3 reads TGTGCCAGCAGACTACCCCCCAGGGCCGAGGGCTACACCTTC.

The gene calls are TRBV11-2 and TRBJ1-4, with D tentatively TRBD1 (6 bases). This CDR3 is built from 12 residues. Germline V lookup: CDR1 SGHAT, CDR2 FQNNGV. Trimming stripped 2 bases from V and 14 bases from J, with 12 bases between. The CDR3 sequence: CASSLPRGRLFF. As DNA, the CDR3 is TGTGCCAGCAGCTTACCCAGGGGACGGCTGTTTTTT.

CDR3 bases: TGTGCCAGCGGACAGGGGGCCGTCCAGGGGAACATTCAGTACTTC. Translated, it gives CASGQGAVQGNIQYF. The chain combines TRBV19 with TRBJ2-4, with TRBD1 matching over 11 bases. From germline, CDR1 is LNHDA and CDR2 SQIVND (reference sequence). The CDR3 is 15 amino acids. V lost 9 bases to trimming and J lost 7 bases; unmatched junction nucleotides: 11.

J is TRBJ2-7 and V is TRBV5-4; possible D gene TRBD2, 6 bases. V was clipped by 2 bases and J by 3 bases, with 15 bases between them. Germline CDR1 reads SGHNT; CDR2 reads YYREEE (reference sequence). This CDR3 is built from 15 residues. CDR3: CASSFKLAGSYEQYF. For the CDR3, the DNA is TGTGCCAGCAGCTTCAAGCTTGCGGGGAGCTACGAGCAGTACTTC.

The genes are TRBV9 and TRBJ2-1; D gene ambiguous. V lost 0 bases to trimming and J lost 0 bases, with 10 bases between them. The CDR3 covers 16 residues. In germline, CDR1 is SGDLS, CDR2 YYNGEE. The CDR3 reads CASSVETGNSYNEQFF. Written as DNA, the CDR3 is TGTGCCAGCAGCGTAGAGACCGGCAACTCCTACAATGAGCAGTTCTTC.

This chain connects TRBV7-9 to TRBJ2-3; 9 nucleotides agree with TRBD2. V lost 8 bases and J lost 0; bases outside the gene matches: 3. The germline gives CDR1 SEHNR, CDR2 FQNEAQ (reference sequence). The CDR3 is 14 residues long. CDR3 DNA: TGTGCCAGCCTGAGCGGGGGGAGCACAGATACGCAGTATTTT. Protein product: CASLSGGSTDTQYF.

The gene calls are TRBV3-1 (or the pseudogene TRBV3-2) and TRBJ2-1; 8 bases are shared with TRBD2. The CDR3 has 16 residues. Per germline, CDR1 LGHDT and CDR2 YNNKEL (reference sequence). Losses at the gene ends were 0 bases for V and 3 bases for J; bases not matched to a gene: 4. CDR3 in amino acids: CASSQDHSGVYNEQFF. In DNA, the CDR3 is TGTGCCAGCAGCCAAGATCATAGCGGGGTCTACAATGAGCAGTTCTTC.